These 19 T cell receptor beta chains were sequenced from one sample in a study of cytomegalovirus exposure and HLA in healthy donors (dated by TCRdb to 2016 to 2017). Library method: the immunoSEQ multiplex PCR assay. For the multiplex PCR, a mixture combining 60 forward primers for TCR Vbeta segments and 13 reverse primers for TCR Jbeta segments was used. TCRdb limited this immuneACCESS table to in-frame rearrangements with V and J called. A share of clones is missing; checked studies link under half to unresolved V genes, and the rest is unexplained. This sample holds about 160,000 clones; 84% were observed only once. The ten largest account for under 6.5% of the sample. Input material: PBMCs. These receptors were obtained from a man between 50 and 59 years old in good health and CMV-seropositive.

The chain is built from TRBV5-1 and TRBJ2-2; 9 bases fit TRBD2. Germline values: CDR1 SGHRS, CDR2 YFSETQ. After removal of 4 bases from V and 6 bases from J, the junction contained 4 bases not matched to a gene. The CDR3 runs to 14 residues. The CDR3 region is CASSTIAGAGELFF. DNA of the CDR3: TGCGCCAGCAGCACGATAGCGGGAGCCGGGGAGCTGTTTTTT.

DNA for the CDR3: TGTGCCAGCAGCTTGGAACGGGGGGCAACAGATACGCAGTATTTT. Translation gives CASSLERGATDTQYF. V gene TRBV5-6 combines with J gene TRBJ2-3, with D perhaps TRBD2 (7 bases). Per germline, CDR1 SGHDT and CDR2 YYEEEE. Trimming took 0 bases from V and 3 from J, leaving 11 bases between them. The CDR3 length is 15 residues.

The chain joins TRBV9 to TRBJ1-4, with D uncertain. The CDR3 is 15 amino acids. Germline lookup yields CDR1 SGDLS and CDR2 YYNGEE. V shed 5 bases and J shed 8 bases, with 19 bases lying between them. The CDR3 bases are TGTGCCAGCAGTTCCGAGGGAGGGCTGGGCGAAAAACTGTTTTTT. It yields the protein CASSSEGGLGEKLFF.

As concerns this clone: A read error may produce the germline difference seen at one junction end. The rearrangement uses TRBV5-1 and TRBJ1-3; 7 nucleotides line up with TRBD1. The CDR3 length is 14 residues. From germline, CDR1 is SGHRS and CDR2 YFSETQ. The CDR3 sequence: CASSLGGQNPILRF. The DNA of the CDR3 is TGCGCCAGCAGCTTGGGGGGACAGAACCCGATATTGCGTTTT. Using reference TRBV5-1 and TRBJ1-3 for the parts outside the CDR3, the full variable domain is KAGVTQTPRYLIKTRGQQVTLSCSPISGHRSVSWYQQTPGQGLQFLFEYFSETQRNKGNFPGRFSGRQFSNSRSEMNVSTLELGDSALYLCASSLGGQNPILRFGEGSWLTVV.

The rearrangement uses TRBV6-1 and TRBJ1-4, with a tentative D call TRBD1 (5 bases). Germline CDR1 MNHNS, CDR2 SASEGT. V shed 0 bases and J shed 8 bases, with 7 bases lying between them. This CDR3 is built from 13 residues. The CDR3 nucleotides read TGTGCCAGCAGTGAAGCGCGGGGCGAAAAACTGTTTTTT. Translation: CASSEARGEKLFF.

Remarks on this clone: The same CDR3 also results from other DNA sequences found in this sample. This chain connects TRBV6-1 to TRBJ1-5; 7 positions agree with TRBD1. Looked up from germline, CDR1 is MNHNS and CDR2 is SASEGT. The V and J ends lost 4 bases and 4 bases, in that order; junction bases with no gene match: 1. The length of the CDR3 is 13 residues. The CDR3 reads CASSVQGNQPQHF. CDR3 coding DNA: TGTGCCAGCAGTGTACAGGGGAATCAGCCCCAGCATTTT.

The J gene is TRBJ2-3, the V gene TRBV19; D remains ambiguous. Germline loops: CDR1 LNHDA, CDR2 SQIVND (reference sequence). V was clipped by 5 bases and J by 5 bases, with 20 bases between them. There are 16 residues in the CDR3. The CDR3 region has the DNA TGTGCCAGTAGTTCATGGGTAGCTGGAGTAGGAGATACGCAGTATTTT. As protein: CASSSWVAGVGDTQYF.

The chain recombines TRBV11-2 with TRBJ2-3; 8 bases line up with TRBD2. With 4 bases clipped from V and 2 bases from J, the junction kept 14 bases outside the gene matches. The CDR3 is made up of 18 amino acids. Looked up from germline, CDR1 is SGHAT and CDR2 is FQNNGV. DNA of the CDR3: TGTGCCAGCAGCTATTATGCCCTGAGGACTAGCTTCACAGATACGCAGTATTTT. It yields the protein CASSYYALRTSFTDTQYF.

The CDR3: CASSGRRKEANYGYTF. As DNA, the CDR3 is TGTGCCAGCAGCGGAAGGAGAAAGGAAGCTAACTATGGCTACACCTTC. The chain couples TRBV9 to TRBJ1-2; the D is unclear. The CDR3 contains 16 residues. The V end lost 3 bases, the J end lost 0 bases, and 15 bases lay between the germline ends. Germline V lookup: CDR1 SGDLS, CDR2 YYNGEE.

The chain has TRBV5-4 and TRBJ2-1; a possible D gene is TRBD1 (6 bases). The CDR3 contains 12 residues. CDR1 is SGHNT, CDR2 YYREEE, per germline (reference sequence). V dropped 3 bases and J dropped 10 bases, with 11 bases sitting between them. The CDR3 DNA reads TGTGCCAGCAGCTCACTACAGGGAGAGCAGTTCTTC. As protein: CASSSLQGEQFF.

In nucleotides, the CDR3 is TGTGCCAGCAGTTTAGCCCAGGGTATCCTCGGAGCCGGGGAGCTGTTTTTT. This gives the protein CASSLAQGILGAGELFF. The chain uses TRBV27 and TRBJ2-2; D possibly corresponds to TRBD1 (5 bases). Germline V gene sequence: CDR1 MNHEY, CDR2 SMNVEV (reference sequence). Trimming removed 2 bases from V and 6 bases from J, with 19 bases in between. The CDR3 has 17 residues.

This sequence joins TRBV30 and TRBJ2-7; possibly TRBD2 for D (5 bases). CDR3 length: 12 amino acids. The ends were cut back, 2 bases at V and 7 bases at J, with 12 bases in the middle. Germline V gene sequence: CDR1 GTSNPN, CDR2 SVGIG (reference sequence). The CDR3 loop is CAWSSLAGEQYV. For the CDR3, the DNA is TGTGCCTGGAGTTCTCTAGCCGGGGAGCAGTACGTC.

The CDR3 nucleotides are TGTGCCAGCAGTGAGCCCGGGGAGCGGGGGTCCTACGAGCAGTACTTC. Translation gives CASSEPGERGSYEQYF. The chain combines TRBV28 with TRBJ2-7, with TRBD2 identical over 8 bases. Germline values: CDR1 MDHEN, CDR2 SYDVKM. The CDR3 length is 16 residues. J was trimmed by 1 base and V by 5 bases; bases with no gene match: 10.

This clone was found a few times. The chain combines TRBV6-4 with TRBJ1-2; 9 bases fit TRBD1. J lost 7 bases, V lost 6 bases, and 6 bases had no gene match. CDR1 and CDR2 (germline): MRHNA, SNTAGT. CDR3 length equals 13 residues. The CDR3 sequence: CASSADRGRGYTF. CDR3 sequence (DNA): TGTGCCAGCAGCGCGGACAGGGGACGTGGCTACACCTTC.

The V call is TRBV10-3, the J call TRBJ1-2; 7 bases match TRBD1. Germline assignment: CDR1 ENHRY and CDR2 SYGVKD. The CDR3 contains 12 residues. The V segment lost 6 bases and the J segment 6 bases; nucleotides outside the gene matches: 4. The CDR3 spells CAIRTGLDGYTF. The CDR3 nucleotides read TGTGCCATCAGGACAGGGTTAGATGGCTACACCTTC.

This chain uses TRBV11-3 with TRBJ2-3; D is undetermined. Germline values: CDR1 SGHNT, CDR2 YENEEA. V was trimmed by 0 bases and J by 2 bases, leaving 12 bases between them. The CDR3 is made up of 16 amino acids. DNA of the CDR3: TGTGCCAGCAGCTTAGATTTACAGCTCCACACAGATACGCAGTATTTT. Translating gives CASSLDLQLHTDTQYF.

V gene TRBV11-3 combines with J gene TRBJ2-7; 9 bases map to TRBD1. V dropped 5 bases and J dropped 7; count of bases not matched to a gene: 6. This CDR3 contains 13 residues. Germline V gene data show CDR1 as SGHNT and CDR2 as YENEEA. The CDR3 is CASSPWTGDEQYV. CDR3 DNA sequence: TGTGCCAGCAGCCCATGGACAGGGGATGAGCAGTACGTC.

The CDR3 coding sequence is TGCACCAGCAGCCAGATACGATACGAGCAGTACTTC. Its translation: CTSSQIRYEQYF. The chain recombines TRBV1 with TRBJ2-5; TRBD2, the table's D call, was not compared with the DNA. Matching the DNA end better, TRBJ2-7 makes the J call doubtful. TRBV1 is a known pseudogene. The CDR3 totals 12 residues.

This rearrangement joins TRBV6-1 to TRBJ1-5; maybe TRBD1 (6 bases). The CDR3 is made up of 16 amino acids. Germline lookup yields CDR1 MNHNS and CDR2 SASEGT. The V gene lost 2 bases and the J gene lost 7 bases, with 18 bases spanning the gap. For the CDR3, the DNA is TGTGCCAGCAGTGAAAGGGGCAAGGGGGATGGGCAGCCCCAGCATTTT. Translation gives CASSERGKGDGQPQHF.